These 15 T cell receptor beta chains were sequenced from one sample in a study of blood T cell repertoires in COVID-19. Measured with immunoSEQ multiplex PCR; TCRdb has only the in-frame clones, and not every one. The data show fewer than 250,000 clones, under 90% seen once. Sequencing used PBMCs or T cells enriched from blood (not recorded which). All receptors derive from a woman aged 35 to 49 who had been exposed to COVID-19.

This clone appeared once. The chain uses TRBV9 and TRBJ1-4; 8 bases match TRBD1. The CDR3 extends over 14 amino acids. V was clipped by 4 bases and J by 8 bases; unmatched bases: 7. Per the germline V gene, CDR1 is SGDLS and CDR2 is YYNGEE. The CDR3 loop reads CASSIGTGGEKLFF. CDR3 DNA: TGTGCCAGCAGCATCGGAACAGGGGGGGAAAAACTGTTTTTT.

This rearrangement joins TRBV24-1 to TRBJ2-7; 9 bases align to TRBD1. In germline, CDR1 is KGHDR, CDR2 SFDVKD. This CDR3 has 17 residues. The V and J ends lost 0 bases and 4 bases, in that order; junction bases with no gene match: 9. CDR3 nucleotides: TGTGCCACCAGTGATTTGGGCGGGGGACAGGGTTGGTACGAGCAGTACTTC. This gives the protein CATSDLGGGQGWYEQYF.

J is TRBJ1-2 and V is TRBV20-1; weak D call: TRBD1 (5 bases). Looked up from germline, CDR1 is DFQATT and CDR2 is SNEGSKA (reference sequence). Trimming stripped 6 bases from V and 10 bases from J, with 15 bases between. The CDR3 runs 11 residues. In DNA form, the CDR3 reads TGCAGTGCATCAAGGGGATCAGCCTACACCTTC. Translated: CSASRGSAYTF.

V gene TRBV12-3 or TRBV12-4 combines with J gene TRBJ1-2; D is perhaps TRBD1 (5 bases). CDR3 length equals 13 residues. V was pared by 5 bases and J by 2 bases, with 9 bases between. This CDR3 reads CASSPRQNYGYTF. CDR3 nucleotide sequence: TGTGCCAGCAGTCCCCGACAGAACTATGGCTACACCTTC.

This chain links TRBV14 with TRBJ2-3; weak D call: TRBD1 (6 bases). Germline-derived CDR1 and CDR2 are SGHDN and FVKESK. V was clipped by 6 bases and J by 2 bases, with 15 bases between them. There are 15 residues in the CDR3. The CDR3: CASRPPGTHTDTQYF. CDR3 bases: TGTGCCAGCAGGCCCCCGGGGACACACACAGATACGCAGTATTTT.

The chain carries TRBV29-1 and TRBJ2-7, with 8 nucleotides matching TRBD1. The germline gives CDR1 SQVTM, CDR2 ANQGSEA. The ends lost 5 bases at V and 0 bases at J; junction bases unmatched: 3. This CDR3 spans 13 amino acids. The CDR3 is CSVWDRNSYEQYF. The CDR3 DNA follows: TGCAGCGTTTGGGACAGGAACTCCTACGAGCAGTACTTC.

This chain joins TRBV6-2 or TRBV6-3 and TRBJ2-4, with TRBD2 identical over 11 bases. V shed 6 bases, J shed 5 bases, and the junction held 12 bases outside the gene matches. This CDR3 is 17 amino acids long. The germline V gene encodes CDR1 MNHEY and CDR2 SVGEGT. In DNA, the CDR3 is TGTGCCAGCAGCCCTCTAGCGGGGGGCCCCCATGAAAACATTCAGTACTTC. Residues: CASSPLAGGPHENIQYF.

This clone has only a few counts. The chain is built from TRBV7-2 and TRBJ2-5, with D perhaps TRBD2 (7 bases). The CDR3 has 15 amino acids. Germline-derived CDR1 and CDR2 are SGHTA and FQGNSA. Deletions cut 3 bases from V and 5 bases from J, with 16 bases between. CDR3 sequence reads: CASSFKGGRWETQYF. The CDR3 coding sequence is TGTGCCAGCAGCTTTAAGGGGGGGCGGTGGGAGACCCAGTACTTC.

This clone was recorded a few times. The chain carries TRBV5-1 and TRBJ1-2; D remains unclear. Germline V gene sequence: CDR1 SGHRS, CDR2 YFSETQ. Trimming pared 1 base from V and 2 bases from J, leaving 6 bases between. The CDR3 sequence is 13 residues long. The CDR3 is CASSLSENYGYTF. In DNA form, the CDR3 reads TGCGCCAGCAGCTTGTCCGAGAACTATGGCTACACCTTC.

This chain links TRBV19 with TRBJ2-1, with 8 positions matching TRBD2. The V and J ends lost 9 bases and 8 bases, in that order; junction bases with no gene match: 12. Looked up from germline, CDR1 is LNHDA and CDR2 is SQIVND (reference sequence). CDR3 length: 14 amino acids. CDR3 bases: TGTGCCAGCGCCCCGGGGGGGGACTTGGATGAGCAGTTCTTC. Its protein is CASAPGGDLDEQFF.

This clone turned up a few times. V gene TRBV3-1 (or the pseudogene TRBV3-2) combines with J gene TRBJ2-3, with D perhaps matching TRBD1 (6 bases). Trimming took off 0 bases at V and 7 bases at J, with 14 bases between the two ends. Germline V gene sequence: CDR1 LGHDT, CDR2 YNNKEL (reference sequence). The CDR3 is 15 amino acids. In DNA, the CDR3 is TGTGCCAGCAGCCAAGACGCGACACAGGGACATACGCAGTATTTT. This codes for CASSQDATQGHTQYF.

The rearrangement links TRBV12-5 to TRBJ1-1, with D perhaps TRBD1 (5 bases). V gave up 6 bases and J gave up 4 bases, with 15 bases separating them. Germline loops: CDR1 LGHNT, CDR2 FRNRAP. The CDR3 covers 14 residues. The CDR3 bases are TGTGCTAGTGGCTCAGGGAATCTGGGCACTGAAGCTTTCTTT. This translates into CASGSGNLGTEAFF.

The chain combines TRBV7-9 with TRBJ2-5; TRBD2 matches 8 bases. CDR1 and CDR2 from the germline V gene are SEHNR and FQNEAQ (reference sequence). Trimming removed 5 bases from V and 4 bases from J; junction bases left unmatched: 6. The CDR3 totals 14 residues. CDR3 sequence: CASSQGLVAETQYF. The CDR3 region has the DNA TGTGCCAGCAGCCAGGGACTAGTCGCAGAGACCCAGTACTTC.

The chain uses TRBV6-2 or TRBV6-3 and TRBJ1-2; possible D gene TRBD1, 6 bases. Trimming pared 2 bases from V and 7 bases from J, leaving 8 bases between. The germline V gene has CDR1 MNHEY and CDR2 SVGEGT. There are 12 residues in the CDR3. CDR3 nucleotide sequence: TGTGCCAGCAGTTACCTCAGGGGTGGCTACACCTTC. Translated: CASSYLRGGYTF.

V usage is TRBV7-9 and J usage is TRBJ1-2, with 8 bases aligning to TRBD1. Germline lookup yields CDR1 SEHNR and CDR2 FQNEAQ (reference sequence). V shed 5 bases and J 6 bases; nucleotides not matched to a gene: 14. The CDR3 spans 16 residues. CDR3 residues: CASSRVPGQVWDGYTF. CDR3 nucleotide sequence: TGTGCCAGCAGCCGAGTTCCGGGACAGGTGTGGGATGGCTACACCTTC.